This T cell receptor (beta chain) comes out of a study of T cells in Graves' hyperthyroidism and ophthalmopathy. The investigators amplified TCR beta CDR3 regions from RNA transcripts. TCR CDR3 regions were first amplified by RT-PCR with HTBI primers. TCRdb fed the multiplex PCR reads into MiXCR, producing one record per CDR3 protein. The table has some 740,000 distinct CDR3 sequences, around 15% seen once. J gave up 2 bases and V 2 bases, and 6 bases lay outside the gene matches. CDR1 and CDR2 from the germline V gene are DFQATT and SNEGSKA (reference sequence). The CDR3 is 16 amino acids. In this sample, this clonotype turned up many times.

The chain employs TRBV20-1 and TRBJ2-3; 11 bases fit TRBD1. The sample was blood. This TCR was sampled from a woman between 18 and 30 years old with Graves' hyperthyroidism. This CDR3 reads CSARTSGQGDTDTQYF. In DNA, the CDR3 is TGCAGTGCTAGAACCTCGGGACAGGGGGACACAGATACGCAGTATTTT.